A selection of T cell receptor beta chains follows, all from one sample in a study of shared clonotypes between healthy human individuals. The data were produced by immunoSEQ multiplex PCR, yet TCRdb's version contains in-frame clones alone and is incomplete. Here the sample spans 2 million to 2.5 million clones, 85% to 95% being singletons. Source material: naive CD8+ T cells sorted from blood. These receptors were collected from a young man in good health. CDR3s include the opening cysteine and the closing phenylalanine or tryptophan. D genes are given only for firm matches. Rows give clone size only sometimes, using once, few, many, or a class for an expanded clone.

>TRBD1|TRBJ2-5|TRBV5-1|-
CASSLGGQRQETQYF
>TRBD1|TRBJ2-5|TRBV29-1|once
CSVEGTGSIETQYF
>-|TRBJ2-5|TRBV12-1|-
CASSFRGGVETQYF
>TRBD2|TRBJ2-2|TRBV10-3|-
CAINPGLASLELFF
>-|TRBJ2-7|TRBV6-5|-
CASSYSRGWEQYF
>TRBD2|TRBJ2-1|TRBV28|-
CASSFGTSPLPYNEQFF
>-|TRBJ2-3|TRBV6-1|-
CASSLDSASTDTQYF
>-|TRBJ1-6|TRBV23-1|-
CASSQHYRLHF
>TRBD1|TRBJ1-2|TRBV9|-
CASSVGTGGKEDF
>-|TRBJ2-7|TRBV9|-
CASSVQGSSYEQYF
>-|TRBJ1-5|TRBV6-1|-
CASSELGRQENSNQPQHF
>-|TRBJ1-6|TRBV6-5|-
CASSKGQVYNSPLHF
>-|TRBJ2-7|TRBV7-9|-
CASLGLYEQYF
>-|TRBJ2-7|TRBV7-6|-
CASSLEGSGPSPEQYF
>-|TRBJ2-7|TRBV10-1|-
CASSQTNSYEQYF
>-|TRBJ2-7|TRBV10-3|-
CAITPDREGYEQYF
>TRBD2|TRBJ2-3|TRBV28|-
CASGRLLAGDTDTQYF
>TRBD2|TRBJ2-5|TRBV10-1|-
CASSESPSGDQETQYF
>TRBD2|TRBJ2-7|TRBV30|-
CAWRTLAGGLYEQYF
>TRBD1|TRBJ2-1|TRBV11-2|-
CASSWTGIRSYNEQFF
>TRBD2|TRBJ2-2|TRBV5-4|-
CASSSGLAGRTNTGELFF
>TRBD2|TRBJ2-2|TRBV6-6|-
CASSYHAGENTGELFF
>-|TRBJ1-1|TRBV4-1|-
CASSQGLWWDTEAFF
>-|TRBJ2-7|TRBV27|-
CASSLISGRSVYEQYF
>-|TRBJ1-1|TRBV29-1|-
CSVELPLRPEAFF
>-|TRBJ2-7|TRBV28|-
CASSLQGFPYEQYF
>-|TRBJ2-7|TRBV9|-
CASSPRNRDEQYF